A selection of T cell receptor beta chains follows, all from one sample in a study of vaccination effects on CD4 cells after COVID-19. Libraries were prepared by immunoSEQ multiplex PCR; TCRdb keeps only in-frame clonotypes and omits some of them. This repertoire shows 70,000 or so clones, roughly two thirds found once; its top ten account for under 6%. No antigens are known for them. The specimen comprised CD4+ T cells from PBMCs cultured with HIV peptides, sampled before COVID-19 vaccination. The receptor source for this set is a human donor who had a prior SARS-CoV-2 infection. The CDR3 runs from the conserved cysteine through the conserved F or W. A D gene is named only where the DNA matches it firmly. Clone size is stated in some rows and not others, as once, few, many or a class when expanded.

J gene | V gene | clone size | D gene | CDR3 DNA | CDR3 protein
TRBJ2-1 | TRBV5-4 | - | - | TGTGCCAGCAGCCCGAGGGGGGGCAATTTCAATGAGCAGTTCTTC | CASSPRGGNFNEQFF
TRBJ1-1 | TRBV7-7 | once | - | TGTGCTAGCAGCTTAGTTCCGGAGATAAACACTGAAGCTTTCTTT | CASSLVPEINTEAFF
TRBJ1-6 | TRBV11-3 | few | TRBD1 | TGTGCCAGCAGCCGGACAGGGATCTATTCACCCCTCCACTTT | CASSRTGIYSPLHF
TRBJ2-5 | TRBV5-4 | - | - | TGTGCCAGCAGGTACCAAGAGACCCAGTACTTC | CASRYQETQYF
TRBJ2-6 | TRBV4-3 | - | - | TGCGCCAGCAGCCAAGTCGCTGGGGCCAACGTCCTGACTTTC | CASSQVAGANVLTF
TRBJ1-1 | TRBV5-1 | - | - | TGCGCCAGCAGCTTAGGACAGCGTAAGCCCGAAGCTTTCTTT | CASSLGQRKPEAFF
TRBJ2-7 | TRBV6-5 | - | - | TGTGCCAGCAGTTACTCGGTCGGGGTCTCCTACGAGCAGTACTTC | CASSYSVGVSYEQYF
TRBJ2-5 | TRBV19 | - | TRBD1 | TGTGCCAGTAGTATGGTTCAGGGGGCTGAGGAGACCCAGTACTTC | CASSMVQGAEETQYF
TRBJ2-3 | TRBV4-3 | - | - | TGCGCCAGCAGCCAAGATCTCTGGGCTCGAGGAGGGACAGATACGCAGTATTTT | CASSQDLWARGGTDTQYF
TRBJ1-5 | TRBV5-1 | - | TRBD1 | TGCGCCAGCAGCTTGGGAGTGTCAGGGGGCGGTCAGCCCCAGCATTTT | CASSLGVSGGGQPQHF
TRBJ2-5 | TRBV11-2 | - | TRBD1 | TGTGCCAGCAGCCAGACAGGGAAAGAGACCCAGTACTTC | CASSQTGKETQYF
TRBJ2-7 | TRBV2 | few | - | TGTGCCAGCAGTGAAGCGGGATACGGGCAGTACTTC | CASSEAGYGQYF
TRBJ2-1 | TRBV14 | once | - | TGTGCCACGTCACAGGGCGACTCCTACAATGAGCAGTTCTTC | CATSQGDSYNEQFF
TRBJ2-3 | TRBV2 | - | TRBD1 | TGTGCCAGCAGTGGGCAGGGGGCGAGAGATACGCAGTATTTT | CASSGQGARDTQYF
TRBJ1-6 | TRBV18 | few | - | TGTGCCAGCTCACCAATGCGAGCGGAGAATTCACCCCTCCACTTT | CASSPMRAENSPLHF
TRBJ2-7 | TRBV20-1 | - | - | TGCAGTGCTAGTTCTCAGCACGGATCTAGGGAGCAGTACTTC | CSASSQHGSREQYF
TRBJ1-2 | TRBV2 | - | - | TGTGCCAGCAAAGAGACAGCGGAGGGAGGCTACACCTTC | CASKETAEGGYTF
TRBJ1-4 | TRBV27 | - | - | TGTGCCAGCAGCCGCGACAGGAGGGCTAATGAAAAACTGTTTTTT | CASSRDRRANEKLFF
TRBJ2-2 | TRBV27 | - | TRBD2 | TGTGCCAGCTCCGGGACTAGCGGGAGGGCCGACACCGGGGAGCTGTTTTTT | CASSGTSGRADTGELFF
TRBJ2-7 | TRBV10-3 | - | - | TGTGCCATCAGTGAGTCAGCTTTGACCTACGAGCAGTACTTC | CAISESALTYEQYF
TRBJ2-2 | TRBV6-1 | - | TRBD2 | TGTGCCAGCAGTGCCCTTGGACTAGCGGGAGGGGGGAACACCGGGGAGCTGTTTTTT | CASSALGLAGGGNTGELFF
TRBJ1-1 | TRBV9 | - | - | TGTGCCAGCAGCGTAGATACGAACACTGAAGCTTTCTTT | CASSVDTNTEAFF
TRBJ2-1 | TRBV5-1 | - | TRBD2 | TGCGCCAGCAGCTTGGTAGCGGGAGTATACAGTGAGCAGTTCTTC | CASSLVAGVYSEQFF
TRBJ1-1 | TRBV6-4 | - | TRBD1 | TGTGCCAGCAGTGACTTCTCCGGGACAGAGGCTTTCTTT | CASSDFSGTEAFF
TRBJ1-2 | TRBV5-4 | - | TRBD1 | TGTGCCAGCAGCTCGGCGGGACAGGGGATTTCCGGCTACACCTTC | CASSSAGQGISGYTF
TRBJ2-2 | TRBV5-1 | - | - | TGCGCCAGCAGCTTGGACGCACCTAACACCGGGGAGCTGTTTTTT | CASSLDAPNTGELFF
TRBJ1-2 | TRBV10-3 | - | - | TGTGCCATCAGTCAAGACAGTAACTATGGCTACACCTTC | CAISQDSNYGYTF
TRBJ1-2 | TRBV5-4 | once | - | TGTGCCAGCAGCCGATCGACGGCGGGAGGCTACACCTTC | CASSRSTAGGYTF
TRBJ2-3 | TRBV3-1/TRBV3-2 | - | TRBD2 | TGTGCCAGCAGCCAAGATGTTCGGAGAGCGGGGGAAGATACGCAGTATTTT | CASSQDVRRAGEDTQYF
TRBJ2-1 | TRBV2 | - | TRBD1 | TGTGCCAGCAGCCGGGACAGGGGGCACAATGAGCAGTTCTTC | CASSRDRGHNEQFF
TRBJ1-6 | TRBV18 | - | - | TGTGCCAGCTCACCGATCCGAGATAATTCACCCCTCCACTTT | CASSPIRDNSPLHF
TRBJ2-2 | TRBV4-3 | - | - | TGCGCCAGCAGCCAAGGTTTGAGGTCCGGGGAGCTGTTTTTT | CASSQGLRSGELFF
TRBJ1-6 | TRBV18 | few | - | TGTGCCAGCTCACCGCGACAGGTCGATAATTCACCCCTCCACTTT | CASSPRQVDNSPLHF
TRBJ2-1 | TRBV7-2 | once | - | TGTGCCAGCAGCTTACAGAGGGGGGGCGTGAATGAGCAGTTCTTC | CASSLQRGGVNEQFF
TRBJ1-3 | TRBV2 | - | - | TGTGCCAGCAGTGATCCTGGAAACACCATATATTTT | CASSDPGNTIYF
TRBJ1-2 | TRBV25-1 | - | - | TGTGCCAGCAGTGAATGGGCTAACTATGGCTACACCTTC | CASSEWANYGYTF
TRBJ1-5 | TRBV6-5 | - | - | TGTGCCAGCAGTTGGGGTACGGAGGGGCCCCAGCATTTT | CASSWGTEGPQHF
TRBJ1-3 | TRBV29-1 | - | TRBD1 | TGCAGCGTTGGTTTGGTACAGGGGGCTGGAAACACCATATATTTT | CSVGLVQGAGNTIYF
TRBJ1-4 | TRBV4-1 | - | - | TGCGCCAGCAGCCAAGATCCTCTTGCGGGGACAACTAATGAAAAACTGTTTTTT | CASSQDPLAGTTNEKLFF
TRBJ1-1 | TRBV29-1 | - | - | TGCAGCGTTGCAAATACTGAAGCTTTCTTT | CSVANTEAFF
TRBJ2-1 | TRBV24-1 | - | - | TGTGCCACCAGTGATAACCTAGACGGACGTGAGCAGTTCTTC | CATSDNLDGREQFF
TRBJ1-1 | TRBV4-3 | few | - | TGCGCCAGCAGCGCCCAACTAGGGCGCCAAGCTTTCTTT | CASSAQLGRQAFF
TRBJ2-7 | TRBV1 | - | - | TGCACCAGCAGCCAAGATTCGGACAGAAACTTC | CTSSQDSDRNF
TRBJ2-7 | TRBV10-2 | - | - | TGCGCCAGCAGTGAGTCGATCAGGGGTGGCGAGCAGTACTTC | CASSESIRGGEQYF
TRBJ2-5 | TRBV29-1 | - | TRBD2 | TGCAGCGTTGTTGGGGGGGGTGAGACCCAGTACTTC | CSVVGGGETQYF
TRBJ1-1 | TRBV29-1 | - | - | TGCAGCGCCACGGAGAACACTGAAGCTTTCTTT | CSATENTEAFF
TRBJ1-1 | TRBV11-2 | once | - | TGTGCCAGCAGCTTATTTGCAGGGTATCCTGAAGCTTTCTTT | CASSLFAGYPEAFF
TRBJ2-7 | TRBV19 | - | - | TGTGCCAGTAGTATGGTAGGGGACTTACACGAGCAGTACTTC | CASSMVGDLHEQYF
TRBJ2-3 | TRBV24-1 | - | TRBD2 | TGTGCCACCAGTGACGGGGGCGGGGGGGCGAGAGATACGCAGTATTTT | CATSDGGGGARDTQYF
TRBJ1-2 | TRBV9 | - | - | TGTGCCAGCAGCGAGTCCAATAATGGCTACACCTTC | CASSESNNGYTF
TRBJ2-3 | TRBV11-3 | - | TRBD1 | TGTGCCAGCAGCCCAGGACAGGGTCTTACAGATACGCAGTATTTT | CASSPGQGLTDTQYF
TRBJ1-5 | TRBV5-1 | - | - | TGCGCCAGCAGCTTAGAAACGGGGAGCCAGCCCCAGCATTTT | CASSLETGSQPQHF
TRBJ2-7 | TRBV2 | - | TRBD2 | TGTGCCAGCAGTCCAGGACTAGTCTCCTACGAGCAGTACTTC | CASSPGLVSYEQYF
TRBJ1-6 | TRBV19 | - | - | TGTGCCAGTAGTTCCCAACCTCCAGGGAGCTCCTATAATTCACCCCTCCACTTT | CASSSQPPGSSYNSPLHF
TRBJ2-3 | TRBV30 | - | TRBD1 | TGTGCCTGGAGTGGAGGACAGGGGCGCGTAGCGGATACGCAGTATTTT | CAWSGGQGRVADTQYF
TRBJ2-2 | TRBV7-3 | - | TRBD2 | TGTGCCAGCAGCGCGACTAGCGGGGGGGTCGGCACCGGGGAGCTGTTTTTT | CASSATSGGVGTGELFF
TRBJ1-1 | TRBV5-1 | - | - | TGCGCCAGCAGCTCGGACGGAAGGGGGGGATTTGCTGAAGCTTTCTTT | CASSSDGRGGFAEAFF